Following are 10 T cell receptor beta chains from one sample sequenced in a study of T cell changes during pregnancy in multiple sclerosis. Clones were sequenced by immunoSEQ multiplex PCR, and TCRdb holds only the in-frame ones, with some missing. The sample has some 89,000 clones, 94% seen once. The sequences come from peripheral blood, collected in the third trimester of pregnancy. The receptors shown here come from a female donor with multiple sclerosis, enrolled in a pregnancy study.

The chain joins TRBV5-5 to TRBJ1-2, with D possibly matching TRBD1 (6 bases). V dropped 0 bases and J dropped 4 bases, with 25 bases sitting between them. Germline CDR1 SGHKS, CDR2 YYEKEE (reference sequence). The CDR3 is 19 residues long. The CDR3 bases are TGTGCCAGCAGCTTGGTCCATGTTCTTCAGGGGCTAAACGTCTATGGCTACACCTTC. This translates into CASSLVHVLQGLNVYGYTF.

The chain links TRBV2 to TRBJ1-6; 8 bases align to TRBD1. The CDR3 is made up of 13 amino acids. In germline, CDR1 is SNHLY, CDR2 FYNNEI. The V gene end was trimmed by 7 bases and the J gene end by 9 bases; junction bases not matched to a gene: 5. The CDR3, as DNA: TGTGCCAGCACGGGAACAGGGGGTTCACCCCTCCACTTT. It translates to CASTGTGGSPLHF.

The chain has TRBV5-5 and TRBJ1-2, with 10 bases that match TRBD1. Germline loops: CDR1 SGHKS, CDR2 YYEKEE (reference sequence). The ends lost 4 bases at V and 8 bases at J; junction bases unmatched: 5. The CDR3 is 13 amino acids. CDR3 nucleotides: TGTGCCAGCAGCCGGACAGGGGGAGGCGGCTACACCTTC. Its protein is CASSRTGGGGYTF.

The CDR3 sequence: CASSPAGGPGTGELFF. The CDR3 DNA reads TGTGCCAGCAGCCCAGCGGGGGGGCCTGGCACCGGGGAGCTGTTTTTT. V gene TRBV13 combines with J gene TRBJ2-2; 10 bases agree with TRBD2. The CDR3 sequence is 16 residues long. V shed 5 bases, J shed 4 bases, and the junction held 7 bases outside the gene matches. Germline CDR1 reads PRHDT; CDR2 reads FYEKMQ (reference sequence). The whole variable domain, filled in from reference TRBV13 and TRBJ2-2, reads AAGVIQSPRHLIKEKRETATLKCYPIPRHDTVYWYQQGPGQDPQFLISFYEKMQSDKGSIPDRFSAQQFSDYHSELNMSSLELGDSALYFCASSPAGGPGTGELFFGEGSRLTVL.

The V call is TRBV4-1, the J call TRBJ1-4, with D maybe TRBD1 (6 bases). Trimming took off 1 base at V and 12 bases at J, with 18 bases between the two ends. Germline V gene sequence: CDR1 MGHRA, CDR2 YSYEKL. The CDR3 totals 15 residues. Here the CDR3 DNA reads TGCGCCAGCAGCCAAGTCCGGGACAAAAAGCAGGAACTGTTTTTT. It translates to CASSQVRDKKQELFF.

V is TRBV14 and J is TRBJ1-6, with D hard to call. Germline V gene sequence: CDR1 SGHDN, CDR2 FVKESK. V was clipped by 1 base and J by 15 bases, with 10 bases between them. This CDR3 region has 12 residues. CDR3 residues: CASSQVTNRLHF. CDR3 bases: TGTGCCAGCAGCCAAGTTACTAATCGCCTCCACTTT.

This sequence joins TRBV9 and TRBJ1-4; 7 bases line up with TRBD1. Per germline, CDR1 SGDLS and CDR2 YYNGEE. The CDR3 is 17 residues long. J was trimmed by 4 bases and V by 0 bases; bases with no gene match: 9. The CDR3 region is CASSVGTTGALNEKLFF. CDR3 DNA sequence: TGTGCCAGCAGCGTAGGGACCACAGGGGCCCTTAATGAAAAACTGTTTTTT. The full variable domain, with the rest looked up from reference TRBV9 and TRBJ1-4, is DSGVTQTPKHLITATGQRVTLRCSPRSGDLSVYWYQQSLDQGLQFLIQYYNGEERAKGNILERFSAQQFPDLHSELNLSSLELGDSALYFCASSVGTTGALNEKLFFGSGTQLSVL.

The V gene is TRBV19, the J gene TRBJ2-1; 10 bases fit TRBD1. The V gene end was trimmed by 3 bases and the J gene end by 5 bases; junction bases not matched to a gene: 4. The CDR3 runs to 15 residues. CDR1 LNHDA and CDR2 SQIVND come from the germline V gene (reference sequence). Here the CDR3 DNA reads TGTGCCAGTAGTATTAGACAGGGGGCGAACAATGAGCAGTTCTTC. Protein product: CASSIRQGANNEQFF.

Only a few counts were recorded for this clone. V gene TRBV11-2 combines with J gene TRBJ1-6; 7 nucleotides line up with TRBD1. The CDR3 runs to 13 residues. Germline assignment: CDR1 SGHAT and CDR2 FQNNGV. The V segment lost 8 bases and the J segment 10 bases; nucleotides outside the gene matches: 8. The CDR3 here is CASRGQVLSPLHF. The CDR3 DNA reads TGTGCCAGCCGCGGACAGGTTTTATCACCCCTCCACTTT.

This chain uses TRBV30 with TRBJ1-5; 7 bases are a match to TRBD1. The CDR3 runs 15 residues. V was pared by 1 base and J by 5 bases, with 8 bases of the junction left unmatched. CDR1 GTSNPN and CDR2 SVGIG come from the germline V gene (reference sequence). CDR3 in DNA: TGTGCCTGGAGTGACCCGGGACAGTTTTATCAGCCCCAGCATTTT. Translation gives CAWSDPGQFYQPQHF.